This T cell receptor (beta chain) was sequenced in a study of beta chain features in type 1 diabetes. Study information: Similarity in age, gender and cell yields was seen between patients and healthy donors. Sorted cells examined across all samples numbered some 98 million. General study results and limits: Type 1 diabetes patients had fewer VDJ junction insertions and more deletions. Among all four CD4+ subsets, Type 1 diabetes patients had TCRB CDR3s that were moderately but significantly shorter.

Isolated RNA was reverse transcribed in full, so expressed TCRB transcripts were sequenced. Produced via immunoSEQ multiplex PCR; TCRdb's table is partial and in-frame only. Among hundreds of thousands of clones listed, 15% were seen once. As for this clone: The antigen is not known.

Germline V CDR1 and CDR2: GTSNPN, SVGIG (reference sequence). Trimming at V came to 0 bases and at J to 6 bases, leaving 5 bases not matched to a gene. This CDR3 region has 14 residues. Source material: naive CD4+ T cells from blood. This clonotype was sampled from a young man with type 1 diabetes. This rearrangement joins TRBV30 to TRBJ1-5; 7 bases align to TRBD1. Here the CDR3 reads CAWSVPDRAQPQHF. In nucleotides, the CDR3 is TGTGCCTGGAGTGTCCCCGACAGGGCTCAGCCCCAGCATTTT. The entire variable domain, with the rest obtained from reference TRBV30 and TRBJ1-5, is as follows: SQTIHQWPATLVQPVGSPLSLECTVEGTSNPNLYWYRQAAGRGLQLLFYSVGIGQISSEVPQNLSASRPQDRQFILSSKKLLLSDSGFYLCAWSVPDRAQPQHFGDGTRLSIL.